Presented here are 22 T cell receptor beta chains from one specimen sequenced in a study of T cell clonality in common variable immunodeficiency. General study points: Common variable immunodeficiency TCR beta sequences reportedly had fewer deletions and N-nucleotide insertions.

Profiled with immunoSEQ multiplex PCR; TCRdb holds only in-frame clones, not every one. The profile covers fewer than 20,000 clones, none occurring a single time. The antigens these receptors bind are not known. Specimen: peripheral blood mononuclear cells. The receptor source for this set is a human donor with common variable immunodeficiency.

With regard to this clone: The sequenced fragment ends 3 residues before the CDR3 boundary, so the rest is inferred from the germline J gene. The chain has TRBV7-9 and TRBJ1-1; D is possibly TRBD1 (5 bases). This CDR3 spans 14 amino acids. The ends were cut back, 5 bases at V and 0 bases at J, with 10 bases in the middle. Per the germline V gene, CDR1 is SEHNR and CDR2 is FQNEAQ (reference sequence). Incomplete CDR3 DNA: TGTGCCAGCAGCGCTGGACAATTGAACACTGAA. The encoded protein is CASSAGQLNTE. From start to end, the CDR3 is CASSAGQLNTEAFF.

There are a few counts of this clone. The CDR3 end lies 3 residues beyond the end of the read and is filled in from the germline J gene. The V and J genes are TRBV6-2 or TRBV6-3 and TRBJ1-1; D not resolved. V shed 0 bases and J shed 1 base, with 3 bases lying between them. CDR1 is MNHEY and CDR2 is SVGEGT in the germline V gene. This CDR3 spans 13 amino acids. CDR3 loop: CASSYSANTEAFF. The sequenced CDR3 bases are TGTGCCAGCAGTTACTCAGCGAACACTGAA.

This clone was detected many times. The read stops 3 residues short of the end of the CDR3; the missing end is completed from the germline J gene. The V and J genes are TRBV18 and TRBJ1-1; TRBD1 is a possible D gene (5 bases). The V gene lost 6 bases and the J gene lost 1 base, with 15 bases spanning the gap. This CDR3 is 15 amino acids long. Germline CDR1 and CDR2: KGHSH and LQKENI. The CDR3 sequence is CASSHSRDWNTEAFF. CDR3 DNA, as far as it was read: TGTGCCAGCTCCCACAGCAGGGACTGGAACACTGAA.

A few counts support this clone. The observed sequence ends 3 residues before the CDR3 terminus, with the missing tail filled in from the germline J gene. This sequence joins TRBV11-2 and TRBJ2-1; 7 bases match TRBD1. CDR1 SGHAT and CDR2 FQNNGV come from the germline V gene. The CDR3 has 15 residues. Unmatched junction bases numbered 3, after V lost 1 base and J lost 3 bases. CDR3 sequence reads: CASSLGQGNYNEQFF. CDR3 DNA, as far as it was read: TGTGCCAGCAGCTTAGGACAGGGCAACTACAATGAG.

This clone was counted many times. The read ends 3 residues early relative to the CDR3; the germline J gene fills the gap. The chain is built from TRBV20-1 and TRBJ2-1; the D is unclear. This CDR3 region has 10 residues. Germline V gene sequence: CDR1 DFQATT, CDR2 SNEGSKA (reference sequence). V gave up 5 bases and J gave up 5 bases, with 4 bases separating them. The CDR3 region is CSASDNEQFF. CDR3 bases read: TGCAGTGCTTCGGACAATGAG.

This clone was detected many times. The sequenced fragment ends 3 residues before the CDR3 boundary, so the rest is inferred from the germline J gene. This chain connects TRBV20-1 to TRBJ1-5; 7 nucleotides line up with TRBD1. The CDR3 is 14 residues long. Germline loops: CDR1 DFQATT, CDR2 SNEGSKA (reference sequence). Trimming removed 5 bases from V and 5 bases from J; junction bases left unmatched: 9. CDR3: CSAGRTGAHQPQHF. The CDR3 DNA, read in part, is TGCAGTGCTGGGAGGACAGGAGCTCATCAGCCC.

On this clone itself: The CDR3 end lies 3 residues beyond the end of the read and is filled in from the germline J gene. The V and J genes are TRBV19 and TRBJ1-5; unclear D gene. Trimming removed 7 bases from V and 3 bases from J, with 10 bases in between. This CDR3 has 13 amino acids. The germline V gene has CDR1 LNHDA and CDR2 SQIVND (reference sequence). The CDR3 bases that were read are TGTGCCAGTACCAACGGGGTCAATCAGCCC. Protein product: CASTNGVNQP. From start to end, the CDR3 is CASTNGVNQPQHF.

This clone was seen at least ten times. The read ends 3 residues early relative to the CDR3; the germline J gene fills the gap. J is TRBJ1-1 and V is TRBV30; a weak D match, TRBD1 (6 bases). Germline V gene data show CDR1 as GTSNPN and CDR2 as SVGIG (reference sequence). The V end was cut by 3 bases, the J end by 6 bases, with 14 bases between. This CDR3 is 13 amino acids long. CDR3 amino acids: CAWRRGAGAEAFF. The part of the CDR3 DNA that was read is TGTGCCTGGAGAAGAGGAGCAGGGGCTGAA.

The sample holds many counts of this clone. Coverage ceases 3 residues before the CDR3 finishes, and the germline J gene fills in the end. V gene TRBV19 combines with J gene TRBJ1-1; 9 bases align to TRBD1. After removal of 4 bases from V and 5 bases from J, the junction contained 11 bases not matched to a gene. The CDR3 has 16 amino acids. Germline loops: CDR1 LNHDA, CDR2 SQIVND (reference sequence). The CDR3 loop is CASSTGQGGLETEAFF. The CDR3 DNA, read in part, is TGTGCCAGTAGTACGGGACAGGGAGGATTAGAAACTGAA. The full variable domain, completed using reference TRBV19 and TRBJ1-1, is DGGITQSPKYLFRKEGQNVTLSCEQNLNHDAMYWYRQDPGQGLRLIYYSQIVNDFQKGDIAEGYSVSREKKESFPLTVTSAQKNPTAFYLCASSTGQGGLETEAFFGQGTRLTVV.

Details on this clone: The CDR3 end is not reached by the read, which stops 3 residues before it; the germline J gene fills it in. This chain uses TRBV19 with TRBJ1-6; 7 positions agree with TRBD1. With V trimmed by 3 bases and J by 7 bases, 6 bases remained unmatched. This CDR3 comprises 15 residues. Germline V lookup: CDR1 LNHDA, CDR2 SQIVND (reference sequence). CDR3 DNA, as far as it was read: TGTGCCAGTAGTATGTGGGACAGCCAGAATTCACCC. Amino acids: CASSMWDSQNSP. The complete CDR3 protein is CASSMWDSQNSPLHF.

The CDR3 sequence: CASSIRVGGTGELFF. The CDR3 DNA, read in part, is TGTGCCAGTAGTATCAGGGTAGGGGGCACCGGGGAG. The chain uses TRBV19 and TRBJ2-2; tentative D call: TRBD1 (6 bases). Sequencing ends 3 residues short of the CDR3 end; the germline J gene provides the rest. Germline V gene lookup returns CDR1 LNHDA and CDR2 SQIVND (reference sequence). Trimming pared 3 bases from V and 4 bases from J, leaving 12 bases between. CDR3 length: 15 amino acids.

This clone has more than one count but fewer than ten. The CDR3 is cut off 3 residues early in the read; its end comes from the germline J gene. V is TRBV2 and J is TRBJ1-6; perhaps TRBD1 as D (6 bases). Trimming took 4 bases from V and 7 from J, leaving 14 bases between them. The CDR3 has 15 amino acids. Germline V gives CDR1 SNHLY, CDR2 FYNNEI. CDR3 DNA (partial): TGTGCCAGCAGTGGAGTCGCAGGGGCGAATTCACCC. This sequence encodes CASSGVAGANSP. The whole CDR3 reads CASSGVAGANSPLHF. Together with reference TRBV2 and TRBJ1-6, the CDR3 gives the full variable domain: EPEVTQTPSHQVTQMGQEVILRCVPISNHLYFYWYRQILGQKVEFLVSFYNNEISEKSEIFDDQFSVERPDGSNFTLKIRSTKLEDSAMYFCASSGVAGANSPLHFGNGTRLTVT.

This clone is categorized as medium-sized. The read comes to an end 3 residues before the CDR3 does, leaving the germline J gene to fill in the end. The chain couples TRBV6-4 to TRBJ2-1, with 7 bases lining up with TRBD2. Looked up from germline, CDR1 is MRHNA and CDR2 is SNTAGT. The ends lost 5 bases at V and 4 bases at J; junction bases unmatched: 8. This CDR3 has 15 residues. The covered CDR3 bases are TGTGCCAGCAGTCCAAGTAGCGGGCTATACAATGAG. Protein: CASSPSSGLYNE. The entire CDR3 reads CASSPSSGLYNEQFF.

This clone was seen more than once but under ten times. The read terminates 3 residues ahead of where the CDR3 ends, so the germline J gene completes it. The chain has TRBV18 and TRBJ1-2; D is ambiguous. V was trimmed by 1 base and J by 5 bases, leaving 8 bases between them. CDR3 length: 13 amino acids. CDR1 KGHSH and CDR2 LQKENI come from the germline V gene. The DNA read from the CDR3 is TGTGCCAGCTCACCACAAAAGGGTTATGGC. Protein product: CASSPQKGYG. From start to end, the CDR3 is CASSPQKGYGYTF.

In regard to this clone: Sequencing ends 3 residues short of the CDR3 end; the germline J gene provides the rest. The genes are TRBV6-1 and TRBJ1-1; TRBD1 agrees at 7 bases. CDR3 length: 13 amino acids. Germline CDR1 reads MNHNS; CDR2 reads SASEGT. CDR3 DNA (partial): TGTGCCAGCAGTGGATGGACAGGCAGTAGG. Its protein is CASSGWTGSR. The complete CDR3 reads CASSGWTGSRAFF.

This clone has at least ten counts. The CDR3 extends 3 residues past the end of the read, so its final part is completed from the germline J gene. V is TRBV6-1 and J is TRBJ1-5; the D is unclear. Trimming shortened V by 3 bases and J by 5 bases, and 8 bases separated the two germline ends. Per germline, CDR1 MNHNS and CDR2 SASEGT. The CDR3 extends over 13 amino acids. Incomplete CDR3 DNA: TGTGCCAGCAGTGACACACAAGATCAGCCC. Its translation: CASSDTQDQP. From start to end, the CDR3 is CASSDTQDQPQHF.

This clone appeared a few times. The sequenced CDR3 bases are TGTGCCAGCAGCCTGACAGGGATTGGC. Amino acid sequence: CASSLTGIG. The complete CDR3 sequence is CASSLTGIGYTF. This chain links TRBV7-9 with TRBJ1-2; TRBD1 aligns across 7 bases. The read halts 3 residues ahead of the CDR3 end, with the missing end drawn from the germline J gene. The CDR3 is 12 residues long. V lost 5 bases and J lost 7; bases outside the gene matches: 4. Per the germline V gene, CDR1 is SEHNR and CDR2 is FQNEAQ (reference sequence).

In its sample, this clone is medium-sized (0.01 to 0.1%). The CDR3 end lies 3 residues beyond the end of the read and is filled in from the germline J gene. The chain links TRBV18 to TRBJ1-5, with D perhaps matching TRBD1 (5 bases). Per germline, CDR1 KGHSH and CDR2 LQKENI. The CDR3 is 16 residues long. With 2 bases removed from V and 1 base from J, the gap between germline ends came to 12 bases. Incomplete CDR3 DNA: TGTGCCAGCTCACCAGGGCGGCAGGGAAGCAATCAGCCC. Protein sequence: CASSPGRQGSNQP. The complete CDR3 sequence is CASSPGRQGSNQPQHF.

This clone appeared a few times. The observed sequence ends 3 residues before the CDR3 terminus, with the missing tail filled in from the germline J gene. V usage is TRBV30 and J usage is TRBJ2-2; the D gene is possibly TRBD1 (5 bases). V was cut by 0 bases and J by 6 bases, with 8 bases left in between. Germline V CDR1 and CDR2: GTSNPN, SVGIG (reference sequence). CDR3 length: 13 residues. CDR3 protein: CAWSVKGPGELFF. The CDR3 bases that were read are TGTGCCTGGAGTGTCAAGGGGCCCGGGGAG.

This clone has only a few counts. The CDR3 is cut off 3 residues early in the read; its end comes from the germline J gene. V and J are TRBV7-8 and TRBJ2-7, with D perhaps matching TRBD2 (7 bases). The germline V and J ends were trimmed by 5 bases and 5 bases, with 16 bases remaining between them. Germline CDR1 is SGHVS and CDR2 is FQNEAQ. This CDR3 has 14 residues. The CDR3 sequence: CASSPGRGAHEQYF. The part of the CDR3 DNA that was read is TGTGCCAGCAGCCCCGGACGGGGGGCTCACGAG.

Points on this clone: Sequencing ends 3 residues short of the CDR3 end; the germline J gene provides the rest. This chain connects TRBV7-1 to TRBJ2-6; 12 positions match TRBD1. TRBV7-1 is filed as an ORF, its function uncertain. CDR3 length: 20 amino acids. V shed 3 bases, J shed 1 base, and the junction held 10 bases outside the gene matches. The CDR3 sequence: CASSSRPGTGGISGANVLTF. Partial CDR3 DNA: TGTGCCAGCAGCTCGCGTCCCGGGACAGGGGGCATATCTGGGGCCAACGTC.

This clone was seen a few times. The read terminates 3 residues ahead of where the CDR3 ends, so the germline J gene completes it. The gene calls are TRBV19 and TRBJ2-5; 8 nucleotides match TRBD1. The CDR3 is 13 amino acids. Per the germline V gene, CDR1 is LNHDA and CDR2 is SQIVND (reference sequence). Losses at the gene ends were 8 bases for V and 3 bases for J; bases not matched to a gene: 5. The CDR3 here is CASGPTGEETQYF. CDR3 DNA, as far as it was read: TGTGCCAGTGGCCCGACAGGGGAAGAGACC.